Only a few counts were recorded for the clone carrying this T cell receptor beta chain. The data were obtained in a study of early T cells in non-severe SARS-CoV-2 infection. The CDR3 is 14 residues long. The V segment lost 5 bases and the J segment 4 bases; nucleotides outside the gene matches: 6. Germline CDR1 PRHDT, CDR2 FYEKMQ (reference sequence). A single record per CDR3 protein comes from TCRdb applying MiXCR to the 5' RACE reads. This sample has around 57,000 distinct CDR3 sequences; about 5.9% occur once, and the top ten carry around 4%. The receptor was derived from an adult who was a healthcare worker with PCR-confirmed SARS-CoV-2 infection or an uninfected control (not recorded which). The chain is built from TRBV13 and TRBJ1-2; the match to TRBD1 covers 8 bases. Sequencing was performed on whole blood. The CDR3 spells CASSQQGGTYGYTF. CDR3 DNA sequence: TGTGCCAGCAGCCAACAGGGGGGGACCTATGGCTACACCTTC.